Each of the 30 T cell receptor beta chains below was sequenced from the same sample in a study of shared clonotypes between healthy human individuals (TCRdb year 2020). CD8 naive samples consisted of CD45RO-negative cells that were positively selected for CCR7, yielding a CD45RA+CCR7+ population without TemRA cells. The library was built by means of the immunoSEQ multiplex PCR assay. TCRdb carries this immuneACCESS record with in-frame sequences only. Its versions omit some clonotypes, under half of them owing to an unresolved V gene in the studies checked, with the rest unexplained. In all, the sample holds roughly 2,000,000 clones, and approximately 94% of those were seen once. In total, the top ten clones hold 0.9% to 1.5% of the sample. Sample: naive CD8+ T cells sorted from blood. Sample cell subset or site, as interpreted from the label and publication: CD45RA+CCR7+. The receptors come from a man between 18 and 35 years old in good health.

To note about this clone: The same CDR3 can be traced to other DNA sequences in this sample. The rearrangement uses TRBV27 and TRBJ2-1, with 7 bases aligning to TRBD2. J was trimmed by 4 bases and V by 5 bases; bases with no gene match: 2. The CDR3 runs to 13 residues. Per the germline V gene, CDR1 is MNHEY and CDR2 is SMNVEV (reference sequence). The CDR3 DNA reads TGTGCCAGCAGTGCTAGCGGTTACAATGAGCAGTTCTTC. Translated, it gives CASSASGYNEQFF.

This clone was found once. V and J are TRBV11-2 and TRBJ2-7, with D tentatively TRBD2 (5 bases). The CDR3 runs to 13 residues. Trimming took 5 bases from V and 2 from J, leaving 10 bases between them. Germline CDR1 and CDR2: SGHAT and FQNNGV. In DNA, the CDR3 is TGTGCCAGCAGCGTACCGGGGACCTACGAGCAGTACTTC. This sequence encodes CASSVPGTYEQYF. Complete variable domain (other parts from reference TRBV11-2 and TRBJ2-7): EAGVAQSPRYKIIEKRQSVAFWCNPISGHATLYWYQQILGQGPKLLIQFQNNGVVDDSQLPKDRFSAERLKGVDSTLKIQPAKLEDSAVYLCASSVPGTYEQYFGPGTRLTVT.

A single count supports this clone. The V gene is TRBV7-8, the J gene TRBJ2-1, with D perhaps TRBD2 (6 bases). Germline V gene data show CDR1 as SGHVS and CDR2 as FQNEAQ. V shed 2 bases and J shed 0 bases, with 8 bases lying between them. This CDR3 has 15 amino acids. CDR3 loop: CASSLSSASYNEQFF. Here the CDR3 DNA reads TGTGCCAGCAGCTTATCTAGCGCCTCCTACAATGAGCAGTTCTTC.

This CDR3 is CASSLEGPGSPLHF. In nucleotides, the CDR3 is TGTGCCAGCAGCTTGGAGGGGCCCGGTTCACCCCTCCACTTT. The genes are TRBV5-6 and TRBJ1-6, with D tentatively TRBD1 (5 bases). CDR1 is SGHDT, CDR2 YYEEEE, per germline. Deletions cut 0 bases from V and 9 bases from J, with 10 bases between. The CDR3 extends over 14 amino acids.

On this clone: The same CDR3 is also encoded by other DNA sequences in this sample. The chain carries TRBV7-6 and TRBJ2-1, with 8 bases that match TRBD2. There are 15 residues in the CDR3. The germline CDR1 and CDR2 sequences are SGHVS and FNYEAQ. V was clipped by 2 bases and J by 3 bases; unmatched bases: 3. CDR3 bases: TGTGCCAGCAGCTTAACCGGGGGGGGCTACAATGAGCAGTTCTTC. It specifies CASSLTGGGYNEQFF.

This rearrangement joins TRBV29-1 to TRBJ2-1, with D perhaps TRBD2 (6 bases). Germline CDR1 and CDR2: SQVTM and ANQGSEA. The CDR3 contains 15 residues. With 6 bases removed from V and 0 bases from J, the gap between germline ends came to 15 bases. CDR3 sequence reads: CSVSGLESSYNEQFF. The CDR3 coding sequence is TGCAGCGTATCGGGACTCGAGAGCTCCTACAATGAGCAGTTCTTC.

J is TRBJ2-7 and V is TRBV4-1; TRBD2 is a possible D gene (5 bases). V lost 0 bases and J lost 3, with 15 bases in between. The CDR3 extends over 16 amino acids. CDR1 and CDR2 (germline): MGHRA, YSYEKL. The CDR3 DNA sequence: TGCGCCAGCAGCCAAGATCCCGGACTGGTCTACTACGAGCAGTACTTC. Encoded protein: CASSQDPGLVYYEQYF.

The rearrangement uses TRBV29-1 and TRBJ1-5, with 9 bases matching TRBD1. This CDR3 is built from 14 residues. Trimming at V came to 6 bases and at J to 5 bases, leaving 8 bases not matched to a gene. From germline, CDR1 is SQVTM and CDR2 ANQGSEA. The CDR3 DNA reads as TGCAGCGTAGTCTCCGGGACAGGGCATCAGCCCCAGCATTTT. Translating gives CSVVSGTGHQPQHF.

The chain uses TRBV25-1 and TRBJ2-1; D remains unclear. The V gene's germline CDR1 is MGHDK and CDR2 SYGVNS. CDR3 length equals 12 residues. V gave up 3 bases and J gave up 9 bases, with 9 bases separating them. The chain's CDR3 is CASSDVATEQFF. DNA of the CDR3: TGTGCCAGCAGTGATGTGGCAACTGAGCAGTTCTTC.

This chain links TRBV4-1 with TRBJ1-1; D gene ambiguous. This CDR3 comprises 14 residues. Trimming removed 0 bases at V and 4 bases at J, with 9 bases between. Germline CDR1 reads MGHRA; CDR2 reads YSYEKL. CDR3 DNA: TGCGCCAGCAGCCAAGATCCGGGTACCACTGAAGCTTTCTTT. Translating it yields CASSQDPGTTEAFF.

The CDR3 protein is CASSLGAGWESNEQFF. The CDR3, as DNA: TGTGCCAGCAGCTTAGGGGCAGGGTGGGAATCAAATGAGCAGTTCTTC. The rearrangement links TRBV7-9 to TRBJ2-1, with a tentative D call TRBD1 (5 bases). Trimming removed 1 base at V and 7 bases at J, with 17 bases between. Germline CDR1 reads SEHNR; CDR2 reads FQNEAQ (reference sequence). CDR3 length: 16 amino acids.

The chain joins TRBV6-5 to TRBJ1-1; possible D gene TRBD1, 5 bases. There are 11 residues in the CDR3. Germline-derived CDR1 and CDR2 are MNHEY and SVGAGI. V was shortened by 11 bases and J by 4 bases, with 11 bases between the two germline ends. The DNA of the CDR3 is TGTGCCGCGGGGGGGGGCACTGAAGCTTTCTTT. Protein: CAAGGGTEAFF.

This sequence joins TRBV9 and TRBJ1-1; D remains unclear. Germline-derived CDR1 and CDR2 are SGDLS and YYNGEE. V lost 0 bases to trimming and J lost 4 bases, with 10 bases between them. The CDR3 has 14 amino acids. The CDR3 region is CASSVVGSSTEAFF. The CDR3 region has the DNA TGTGCCAGCAGCGTAGTAGGCAGTAGCACTGAAGCTTTCTTT.

V usage is TRBV29-1 and J usage is TRBJ1-1; no definite D call. The CDR3 contains 11 residues. CDR1 is SQVTM and CDR2 is ANQGSEA in the germline V gene. V was shortened by 6 bases and J by 7 bases, with 12 bases between the two germline ends. The DNA of the CDR3 is TGCAGCGTGTCTTTGGGAGTTGAAGCTTTCTTT. The encoded protein is CSVSLGVEAFF.

The genes are TRBV11-2 and TRBJ2-7; D might be TRBD2 (6 bases). From germline, CDR1 is SGHAT and CDR2 FQNNGV. CDR3 length: 15 amino acids. V was cut by 2 bases and J by 6 bases, with 17 bases left in between. The CDR3 bases are TGTGCCAGCAGCTTACCCCGGGGGATAGTGGCCGAGCAGTACTTC. Protein: CASSLPRGIVAEQYF.

The chain couples TRBV6-5 to TRBJ2-1; TRBD2 aligns across 10 bases. The CDR3 is 15 residues long. CDR1 is MNHEY and CDR2 is SVGAGI in the germline V gene. V lost 5 bases, J lost 0 bases, and 1 base stayed unmatched. The CDR3 sequence is CASSTSGASYNEQFF. In nucleotides, the CDR3 is TGTGCCAGCAGTACTAGCGGGGCCTCCTACAATGAGCAGTTCTTC.

The chain has TRBV7-9 and TRBJ1-2; a weak D match, TRBD1 (5 bases). Germline CDR1 is SEHNR and CDR2 is FQNEAQ (reference sequence). The CDR3 spans 15 residues. The V and J ends lost 1 base and 3 bases respectively, with 12 bases between them. In nucleotides, the CDR3 is TGTGCCAGCAGCTTAGAAAGACCGGGGCACTATGGCTACACCTTC. This codes for CASSLERPGHYGYTF. Full variable domain (missing parts from reference TRBV7-9 and TRBJ1-2): DTGVSQNPRHKITKRGQNVTFRCDPISEHNRLYWYRQTLGQGPEFLTYFQNEAQLEKSRLLSDRFSAERPKGSFSTLEIQRTEQGDSAMYLCASSLERPGHYGYTFGSGTRLTVV.

The J gene is TRBJ1-2, the V gene TRBV27; a weak D match, TRBD1 (5 bases). The CDR3 is 14 residues long. Trimming took 3 bases from V and 4 from J, leaving 12 bases between them. The germline V gene has CDR1 MNHEY and CDR2 SMNVEV (reference sequence). CDR3 DNA sequence: TGTGCCAGCAGTTTCGGGGGGTGGGGCTATGGCTACACCTTC. Protein sequence: CASSFGGWGYGYTF.

For this clone: This CDR3 is also generated by other DNA sequences in the sample. This chain connects TRBV6-5 to TRBJ1-2, with D perhaps matching TRBD1 (5 bases). The germline V gene encodes CDR1 MNHEY and CDR2 SVGAGI. Trimming left V 1 base short and J 5 bases short, with 11 bases between. The length of the CDR3 is 14 residues. The CDR3 bases are TGTGCCAGCAGTTACTTCCAGGGCGGGTATGGCTACACCTTC. This gives the protein CASSYFQGGYGYTF.

This chain uses TRBV19 with TRBJ2-2, with TRBD2 identical over 10 bases. The CDR3 is 17 residues long. J lost 5 bases, V lost 4 bases, and 10 bases had no gene match. The V gene's germline CDR1 is LNHDA and CDR2 SQIVND (reference sequence). For the CDR3, the DNA is TGTGCCAGTAGTACCCTAGCGGGAGTTGGACCTACCGGGGAGCTGTTTTTT. The encoded protein is CASSTLAGVGPTGELFF.

The V call is TRBV5-5, the J call TRBJ1-2; D not resolved. This CDR3 contains 15 residues. Germline V lookup: CDR1 SGHKS, CDR2 YYEKEE (reference sequence). V lost 0 bases, J lost 3 bases, and 12 bases lay in between. CDR3 sequence (DNA): TGTGCCAGCAGCTTGGTTCAGATAGTTGACTATGGCTACACCTTC. It yields the protein CASSLVQIVDYGYTF.

The chain has TRBV4-2 and TRBJ2-5; 10 bases are a match to TRBD1. Germline CDR1 LGHNA, CDR2 YNFKEQ. V gave up 3 bases and J gave up 5 bases; unmatched junction bases: 18. The CDR3 contains 19 residues. The CDR3 coding sequence is TGTGCCAGCAGCCAGGCCGGGACAGGGGTTTTGGGAGGTATCGAGACCCAGTACTTC. Protein product: CASSQAGTGVLGGIETQYF.

The J gene is TRBJ2-6, the V gene TRBV10-3, with unresolved D. Germline CDR1 is ENHRY and CDR2 is SYGVKD. CDR3 length equals 19 residues. V was pared by 0 bases and J by 0 bases, with 15 bases between. CDR3 residues: CAISESGRQATSGANVLTF. The CDR3 region has the DNA TGTGCCATCAGTGAGTCGGGTCGGCAGGCTACCTCTGGGGCCAACGTCCTGACTTTC.

The count of this clone is one. The CDR3, as DNA: TGTGCCAGCAGCCAAGCTTACCTGGGACATGCCTACGAGCAGTACTTC. It encodes CASSQAYLGHAYEQYF. The V call is TRBV14, the J call TRBJ2-7; TRBD1 might be the D (6 bases). V lost 1 base and J 2 bases, leaving 15 bases between the germline ends. CDR3 size: 16 residues. The germline CDR1 and CDR2 sequences are SGHDN and FVKESK.

This chain connects TRBV12-5 to TRBJ1-2, with 7 bases matching TRBD1. With V trimmed by 4 bases and J by 8 bases, 10 bases remained unmatched. The CDR3 covers 14 residues. Germline-derived CDR1 and CDR2 are LGHNT and FRNRAP. CDR3 amino acids: CASGSPGGYRGYTF. In DNA form, the CDR3 reads TGTGCTAGTGGTTCCCCAGGGGGTTACCGAGGCTACACCTTC.

V usage is TRBV4-1 and J usage is TRBJ2-3; 14 bases match TRBD2. Germline V lookup: CDR1 MGHRA, CDR2 YSYEKL. This CDR3 region has 18 residues. Losses at the gene ends were 4 bases for V and 2 bases for J; bases not matched to a gene: 8. The CDR3 sequence: CASSPQGLAGGDTDTQYF. The CDR3 DNA sequence: TGCGCCAGCAGCCCCCAAGGACTAGCGGGGGGAGACACAGATACGCAGTATTTT.

The chain links TRBV5-8 to TRBJ2-3; D gene uncertain. Germline-derived CDR1 and CDR2 are SGHTS and YDEGEE. The ends were cut back, 0 bases at V and 4 bases at J, with 9 bases in the middle. The length of the CDR3 is 14 residues. CDR3 nucleotide sequence: TGTGCCAGCAGCTTGGTACCCGTCCCAGATACGCAGTATTTT. It specifies CASSLVPVPDTQYF.

The rearrangement joins TRBV9 to TRBJ2-2, with D perhaps matching TRBD2 (6 bases). Germline lookup yields CDR1 SGDLS and CDR2 YYNGEE. The CDR3 spans 11 residues. The germline V and J ends were trimmed by 7 bases and 6 bases, with 7 bases remaining between them. CDR3 nucleotides: TGTGCCAGCGGGGAGGCCGGGGAGCTGTTTTTT. It is translated as CASGEAGELFF.

V usage is TRBV2 and J usage is TRBJ2-3; either TRBD1 or TRBD2 may fit D (5 bases each). Germline CDR1 and CDR2: SNHLY and FYNNEI. Trimming left V 4 bases short and J 2 bases short, with 7 bases between. There are 13 residues in the CDR3. CDR3 DNA: TGTGCCAGCAGTGGGGACCACACAGATACGCAGTATTTT. Amino acid sequence: CASSGDHTDTQYF.

V is TRBV27 and J is TRBJ1-5; 7 nucleotides match TRBD1. The germline CDR1 and CDR2 sequences are MNHEY and SMNVEV (reference sequence). The J segment lost 6 bases and the V segment lost 5 bases, leaving 7 bases of the junction unmatched. This CDR3 contains 14 residues. CDR3 DNA: TGTGCCAGCAGTCTGACAGGGAGAGGTCAGCCCCAGCATTTT. It specifies CASSLTGRGQPQHF.